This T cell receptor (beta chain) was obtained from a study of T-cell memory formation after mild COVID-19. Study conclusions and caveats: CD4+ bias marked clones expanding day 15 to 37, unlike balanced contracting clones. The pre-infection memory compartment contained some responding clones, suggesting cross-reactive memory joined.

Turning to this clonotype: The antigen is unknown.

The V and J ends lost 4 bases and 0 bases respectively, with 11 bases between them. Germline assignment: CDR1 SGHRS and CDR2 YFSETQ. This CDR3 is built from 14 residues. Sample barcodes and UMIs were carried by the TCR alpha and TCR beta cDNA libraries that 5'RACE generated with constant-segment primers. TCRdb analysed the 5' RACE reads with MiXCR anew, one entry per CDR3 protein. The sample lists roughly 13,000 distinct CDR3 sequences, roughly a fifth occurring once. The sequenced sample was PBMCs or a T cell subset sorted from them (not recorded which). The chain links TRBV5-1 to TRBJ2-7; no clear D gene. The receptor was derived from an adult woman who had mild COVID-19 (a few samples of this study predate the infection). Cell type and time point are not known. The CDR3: CASSLIGGSYEQYF. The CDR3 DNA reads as TGCGCCAGCAGCCTGATAGGTGGCTCCTACGAGCAGTACTTC.